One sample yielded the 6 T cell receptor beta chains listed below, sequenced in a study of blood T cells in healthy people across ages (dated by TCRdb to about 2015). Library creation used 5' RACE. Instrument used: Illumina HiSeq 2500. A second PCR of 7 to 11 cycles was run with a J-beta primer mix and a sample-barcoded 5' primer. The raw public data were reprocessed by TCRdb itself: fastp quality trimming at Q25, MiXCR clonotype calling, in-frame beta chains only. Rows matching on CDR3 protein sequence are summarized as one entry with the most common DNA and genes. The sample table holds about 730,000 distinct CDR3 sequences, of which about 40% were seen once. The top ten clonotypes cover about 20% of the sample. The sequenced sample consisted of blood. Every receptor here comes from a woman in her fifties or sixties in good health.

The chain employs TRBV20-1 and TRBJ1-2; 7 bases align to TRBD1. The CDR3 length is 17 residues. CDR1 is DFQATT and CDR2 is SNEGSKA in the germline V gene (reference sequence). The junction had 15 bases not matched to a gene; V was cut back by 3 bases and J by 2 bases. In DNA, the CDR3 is TGCAGTGCTAGGAGGTTGGGGCAGGGGGGATGGAACTATGGCTACACCTTC. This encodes CSARRLGQGGWNYGYTF.

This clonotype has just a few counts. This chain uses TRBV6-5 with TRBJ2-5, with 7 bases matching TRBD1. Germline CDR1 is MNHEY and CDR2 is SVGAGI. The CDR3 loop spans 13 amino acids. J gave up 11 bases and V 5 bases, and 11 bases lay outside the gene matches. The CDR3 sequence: CASSDRVRNEQYF. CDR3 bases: TGTGCCAGCAGTGACAGGGTGAGGAATGAGCAGTACTTC.

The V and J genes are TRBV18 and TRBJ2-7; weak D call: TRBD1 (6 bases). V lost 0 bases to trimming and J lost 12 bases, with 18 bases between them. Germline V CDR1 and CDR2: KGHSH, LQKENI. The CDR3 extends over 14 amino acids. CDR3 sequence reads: CASSPPAGTPPGYF. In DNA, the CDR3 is TGTGCCAGCTCACCACCGGCAGGGACACCACCCGGGTACTTC.

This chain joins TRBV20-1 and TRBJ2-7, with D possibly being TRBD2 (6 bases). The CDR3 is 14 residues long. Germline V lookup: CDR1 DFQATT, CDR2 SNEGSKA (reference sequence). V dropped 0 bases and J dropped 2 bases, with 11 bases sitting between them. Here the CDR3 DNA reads TGCAGTGCTAGAGACTCCGGGGGAACCTACGAGCAGTACTTC. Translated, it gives CSARDSGGTYEQYF.

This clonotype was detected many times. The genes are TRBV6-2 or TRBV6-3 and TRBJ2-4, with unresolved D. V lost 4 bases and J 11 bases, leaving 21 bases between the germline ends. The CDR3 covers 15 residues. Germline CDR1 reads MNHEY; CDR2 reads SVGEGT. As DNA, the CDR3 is TGTGCCAGCAGTTCCCCGCCGGCTCTGGGGTCCCTTCAGTACTTC. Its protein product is CASSSPPALGSLQYF.

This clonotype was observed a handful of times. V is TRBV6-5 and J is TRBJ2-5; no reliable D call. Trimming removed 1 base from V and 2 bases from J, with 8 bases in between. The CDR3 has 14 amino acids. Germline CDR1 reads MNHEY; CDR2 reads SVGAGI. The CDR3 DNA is TGTGCCAGCAGTTACTTCGGCGGACAAGAGACCCAGTACTTC. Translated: CASSYFGGQETQYF.